The clone carrying this T cell receptor (beta chain) was detected once. Its antigen is undetermined. This sample stems from a study of graft-versus-host responses after intestinal transplantation. Whole-study context: Multivisceral, liver-intestinal, or isolated intestinal grafts were transplanted into recipients. Following induction with anti-thymocyte globulin, all recipients were given tacrolimus and steroids for two to three years. Study-wide points: Early after transplant, HvG clones declined as circulating GvH clones peaked. The marrow of recipients harbored GvH clones, and ileum or blood showed some of them first.

Some clones are missing from TCRdb's copy, which holds only in-frame ones; the method was immunoSEQ multiplex PCR. The sample shows approximately 70,000 clones, over 70% of them seen only once. With 4 bases removed from V and 5 bases from J, the gap between germline ends came to 17 bases. The CDR3 is made up of 15 amino acids. Germline V lookup: CDR1 MGHRA, CDR2 YSYEKL. Sequencing used unstimulated CD4+ T cells sorted from spleen or lymph node cells, obtained before transplant. This TCR came from a human donor who was the organ donor for an intestinal transplant. The chain combines TRBV4-1 with TRBJ1-1; D is undetermined. The CDR3 DNA follows: TGCGCCAGCAGCCGGGAGACCTCCGGGAGGACTGAAGCTTTCTTT. This translates into CASSRETSGRTEAFF.